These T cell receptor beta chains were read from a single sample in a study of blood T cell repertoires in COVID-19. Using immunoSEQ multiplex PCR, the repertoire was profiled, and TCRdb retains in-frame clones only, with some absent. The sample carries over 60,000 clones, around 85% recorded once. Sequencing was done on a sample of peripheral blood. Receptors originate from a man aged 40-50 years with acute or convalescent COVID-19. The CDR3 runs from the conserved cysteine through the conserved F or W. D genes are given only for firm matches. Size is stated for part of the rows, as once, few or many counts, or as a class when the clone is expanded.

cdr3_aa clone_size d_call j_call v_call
CASSPQGVSLISEAFF NA NA TRBJ1-1 TRBV7-3
CAWSLGTSSYEQYF NA TRBD2 TRBJ2-7 TRBV30
CASSRSGGDRGNGYTF NA TRBD1 TRBJ1-2 TRBV7-9
CASSQSAGVGYTF few NA TRBJ1-2 TRBV23-1
CASTENRGAYEQYF few TRBD1 TRBJ2-7 TRBV6-5
CASAGFAGYEQYF few NA TRBJ2-7 TRBV5-1
CASHTGEVVYGYTF NA TRBD1 TRBJ1-2 TRBV2
CASSYSGGGRYEQYF NA TRBD2 TRBJ2-7 TRBV5-4
CASSRGQDGSNQPQHF NA TRBD1 TRBJ1-5 TRBV7-9
CASGTSGPDTQYF NA TRBD2 TRBJ2-3 TRBV12-3/TRBV12-4
CASSEGFEVGGYTF once NA TRBJ1-2 TRBV6-1
CATGGGFHSYQPQHF NA NA TRBJ1-5 TRBV19
CASSPTNGGAGNTIYF NA NA TRBJ1-3 TRBV4-2
CASSSDRAPEKLFF NA TRBD1 TRBJ1-4 TRBV18
CATTTVGQQNTEAFF NA TRBD1 TRBJ1-1 TRBV24-1
CASRGSLTNQPQHF NA NA TRBJ1-5 TRBV25-1
CASKGQGANNGYTF NA TRBD1 TRBJ1-2 TRBV27
CASSPRTGAGVETQYF NA TRBD2 TRBJ2-5 TRBV4-1
CATSDQRGSSYNEQFF NA TRBD2 TRBJ2-1 TRBV24-1
CASKPGGLYGYTF NA NA TRBJ1-2 TRBV6-5
CASSFHRDANNEQFF NA NA TRBJ2-1 TRBV6-5
CASSLEGLEQFF NA NA TRBJ2-1 TRBV11-3
CASSSNMDRANTEAFF NA TRBD1 TRBJ1-1 TRBV5-1
CASSLFGQGNTIYF NA NA TRBJ1-3 TRBV11-3
CASGGRGNEQYF once NA TRBJ2-7 TRBV9
CASSRDQGRGYTF NA NA TRBJ1-2 TRBV9
CAWSHKTGGGGELFF NA TRBD1 TRBJ2-2 TRBV30
CASSLPRGLSYSPLHF once NA TRBJ1-6 TRBV7-2
CASSLSGVQETQYF once NA TRBJ2-5 TRBV5-1
CASSPPATGGETQYF NA TRBD1 TRBJ2-5 TRBV18
CASSQPGSYNEQFF NA NA TRBJ2-1 TRBV3-1/TRBV3-2
CSAIIDSLGLNYGYTF NA NA TRBJ1-2 TRBV29-1
CASRPRGVETQYF medium-sized TRBD2 TRBJ2-5 TRBV27
CASTKTDSYTGELFF NA NA TRBJ2-2 TRBV7-8
CASSFSGELSYEQYF NA NA TRBJ2-7 TRBV7-2
CASSPTGLTNEKLFF NA NA TRBJ1-4 TRBV3-1/TRBV3-2
CASSLEFTGEAFF NA NA TRBJ1-1 TRBV7-2
CASSLTRGPQAFF NA TRBD1 TRBJ1-1 TRBV11-3
CASSPVTGETQYF NA NA TRBJ2-5 TRBV19
CASSKDPGPGQVRSSSYNSPLHF NA NA TRBJ1-6 TRBV21-1
CATSRLGGQQETQYF NA TRBD1 TRBJ2-5 TRBV15
CASLARAARNEQFF NA NA TRBJ2-1 TRBV30